The clone carrying this T cell receptor beta chain was seen a few times. V lost 5 bases and J lost 0; bases outside the gene matches: 7. The CDR3 extends over 16 amino acids. Germline loops: CDR1 SSHAT, CDR2 FNYEAQ (reference sequence). Via MiXCR, TCRdb re-called the 5' RACE reads, giving one row per CDR3 protein. The data show 160,000 or so distinct CDR3 sequences, 9.8% seen once. The data derive from a study of CD8 T cells in ankylosing spondylitis. Sequences were obtained from blood, either unsorted or a sorted T cell fraction (not recorded which). The V gene is TRBV7-7, the J gene TRBJ2-1, with 7 nucleotides matching TRBD1. The sequence was obtained from a female donor with ankylosing spondylitis or in good health (not recorded which). CDR3 protein: CASSPLDRSSYNEQFF. Written as DNA, the CDR3 is TGTGCCAGCAGCCCCTTGGACAGGAGCTCCTACAATGAGCAGTTCTTC.